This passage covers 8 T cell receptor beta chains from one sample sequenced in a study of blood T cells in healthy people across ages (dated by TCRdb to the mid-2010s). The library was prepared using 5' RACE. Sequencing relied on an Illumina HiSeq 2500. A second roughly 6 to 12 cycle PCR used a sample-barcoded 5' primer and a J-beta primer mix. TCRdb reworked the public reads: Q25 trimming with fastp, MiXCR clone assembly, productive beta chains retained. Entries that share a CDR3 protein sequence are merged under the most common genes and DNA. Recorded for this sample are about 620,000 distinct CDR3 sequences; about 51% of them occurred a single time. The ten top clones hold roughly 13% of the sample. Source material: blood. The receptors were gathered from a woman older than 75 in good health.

DNA for the CDR3: TGTGCCAGCAGCTTAATAACGTGGGACAATCAGCCCCAGCATTTT. Translated, it gives CASSLITWDNQPQHF. V and J are TRBV7-2 and TRBJ1-5; D gene uncertain. Germline values: CDR1 SGHTA, CDR2 FQGNSA. Trimming pared 2 bases from V and 3 bases from J, leaving 11 bases between. The CDR3 is 15 amino acids.

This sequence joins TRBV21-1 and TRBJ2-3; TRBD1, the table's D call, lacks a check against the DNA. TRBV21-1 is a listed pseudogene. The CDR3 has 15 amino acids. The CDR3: CASSRDRSYTDTQYF. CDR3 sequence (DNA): TGTGCCAGCAGCCGGGACCGGAGTTACACAGATACGCAGTATTTT.

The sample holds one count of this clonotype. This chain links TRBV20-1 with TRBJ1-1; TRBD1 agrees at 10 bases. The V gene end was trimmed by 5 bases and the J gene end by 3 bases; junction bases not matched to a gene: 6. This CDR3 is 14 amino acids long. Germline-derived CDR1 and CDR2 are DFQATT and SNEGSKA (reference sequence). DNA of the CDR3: TGCAGTGCTTCGCCCGGACAGGGGGACACTGAAGCTTTCTTT. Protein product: CSASPGQGDTEAFF.

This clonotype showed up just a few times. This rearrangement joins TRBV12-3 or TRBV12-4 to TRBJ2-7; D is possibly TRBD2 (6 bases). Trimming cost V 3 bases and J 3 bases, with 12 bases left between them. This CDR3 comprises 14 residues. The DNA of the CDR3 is TGTGCCAGCAGTTTTTTAGGACTAAACTACGAGCAGTACTTC. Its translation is CASSFLGLNYEQYF.

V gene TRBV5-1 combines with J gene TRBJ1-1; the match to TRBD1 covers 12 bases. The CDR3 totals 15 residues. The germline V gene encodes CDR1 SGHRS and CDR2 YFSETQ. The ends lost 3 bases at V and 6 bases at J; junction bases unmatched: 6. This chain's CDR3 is CASSWGGQGASEAFF. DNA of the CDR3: TGCGCCAGCAGCTGGGGGGGACAGGGGGCCTCTGAAGCTTTCTTT.

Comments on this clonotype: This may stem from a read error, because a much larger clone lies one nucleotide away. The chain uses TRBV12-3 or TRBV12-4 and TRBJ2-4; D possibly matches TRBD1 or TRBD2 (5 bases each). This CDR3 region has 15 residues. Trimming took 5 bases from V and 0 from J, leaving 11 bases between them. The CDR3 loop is CASSQGELAKNIQYF. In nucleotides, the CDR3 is TGTGCCAGCAGTCAGGGAGAACTAGCCAAAAACATTCAGTACTTC.

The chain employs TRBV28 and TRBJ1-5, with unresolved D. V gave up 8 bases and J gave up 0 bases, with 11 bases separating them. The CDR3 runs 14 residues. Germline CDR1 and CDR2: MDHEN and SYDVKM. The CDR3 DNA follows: TGTGCCAGCGGGGTGGTGCGTAGCAATCAGCCCCAGCATTTT. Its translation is CASGVVRSNQPQHF.

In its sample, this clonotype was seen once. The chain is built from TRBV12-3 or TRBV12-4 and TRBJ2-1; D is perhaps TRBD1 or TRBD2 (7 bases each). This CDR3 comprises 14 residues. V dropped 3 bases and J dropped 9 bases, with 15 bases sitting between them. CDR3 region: CASSFVTGRGEQFF. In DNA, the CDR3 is TGTGCCAGCAGTTTTGTGACAGGGAGGGGTGAGCAGTTCTTC.